The T cell receptor beta chain under discussion was sequenced for a study of cytomegalovirus exposure and HLA in healthy donors. Study-wide points: The sole available immune exposure information was CMV serostatus. The authors enumerated around 150 TCR beta chains as linked to cytomegalovirus.

Comment on this clone: What it binds is unknown.

Both 60 Vbeta primers and 13 Jbeta primers went into the PCR. The authors' processing: Unique TCR beta chains numbered approximately 80 million in a later analysis, with roughly 10 million shared. Using immunoSEQ multiplex PCR, the repertoire was profiled, and TCRdb retains in-frame clones only, with some absent. The V and J calls and clone size are taken from that table; D and trimming were inferred from the DNA. The sample contains 180,000 or so clones, around 75% of which appear only once. The CDR3 has 16 amino acids. V gave up 3 bases and J gave up 3 bases; unmatched junction bases: 8. In germline, CDR1 is KGHSH, CDR2 LQKENI.

This TCR derives from a woman in her thirties or forties in good health and CMV-seropositive. Sequenced material: PBMCs. The V and J genes are TRBV18 and TRBJ2-1; 7 positions match TRBD1. The DNA of the CDR3 is TGTGCCAGCTCACCCTTCGCCCGGGACAGCTACAATGAGCAGTTCTTC. This encodes CASSPFARDSYNEQFF.